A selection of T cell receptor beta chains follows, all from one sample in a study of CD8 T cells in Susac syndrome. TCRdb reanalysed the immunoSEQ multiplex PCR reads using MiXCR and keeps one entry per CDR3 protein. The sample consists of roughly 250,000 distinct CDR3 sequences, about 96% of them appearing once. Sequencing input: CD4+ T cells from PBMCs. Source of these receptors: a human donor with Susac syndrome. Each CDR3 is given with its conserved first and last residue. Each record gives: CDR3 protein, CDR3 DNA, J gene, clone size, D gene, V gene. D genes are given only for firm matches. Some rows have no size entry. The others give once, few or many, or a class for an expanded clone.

CASSSAGGPLNEQFF,TGTGCCAGCAGCTCAGCGGGAGGGCCTTTGAATGAGCAGTTCTTC,TRBJ2-1,-,TRBD2,TRBV11-2
CASTTSGASTDTQYF,TGTGCCAGCACCACAAGCGGGGCTAGCACAGATACGCAGTATTTT,TRBJ2-3,-,TRBD2,TRBV5-4
CASGPGQGGTDTQYF,TGTGCCAGTGGTCCGGGACAGGGTGGCACAGATACGCAGTATTTT,TRBJ2-3,-,TRBD1,TRBV2
CASSPSGNGEMGATDTQYF,TGTGCCAGCAGCCCAAGCGGGAATGGGGAAATGGGGGCCACAGATACGCAGTATTTT,TRBJ2-3,-,-,TRBV11-2
CSARRTSGRNSGPQYF,TGCAGTGCTCGGCGGACTAGCGGGAGGAACTCAGGACCCCAGTATTTT,TRBJ2-3,-,TRBD2,TRBV20-1
CASSIGTGGNEQYF,TGCGCCAGCAGCATCGGGACAGGGGGCAACGAGCAGTACTTC,TRBJ2-7,-,TRBD1,TRBV5-1
CASSVRGLSYEQYF,TGTGCCAGCAGCGTAAGGGGACTCTCCTACGAGCAGTACTTC,TRBJ2-7,-,-,TRBV9
CASKRGSGSTDTQYF,TGTGCCAGCAAACGGGGCTCGGGTAGCACAGATACGCAGTATTTT,TRBJ2-3,-,-,TRBV6-6
CASSISTVSDTQYF,TGTGCCAGCAGCATCAGCACGGTTTCGGATACGCAGTATTTT,TRBJ2-3,-,-,TRBV5-6
CAWSVQFLVSQKKSGNTIYF,TGTGCCTGGAGTGTACAATTCCTGGTCTCCCAGAAAAAATCTGGAAACACCATATATTTT,TRBJ1-3,-,-,TRBV30
CASSSAGTINEKLFF,TGCGCCAGCAGCTCCGCCGGGACGATTAATGAAAAACTGTTTTTT,TRBJ1-4,once,-,TRBV5-1
CASSPPDGGVRSEAFF,TGTGCCAGCTCACCACCTGACGGCGGTGTCAGGTCTGAAGCTTTCTTT,TRBJ1-1,once,-,TRBV18
CASSPDRTTAGYEQFF,TGCGCCAGCAGCCCAGATAGGACTACCGCCGGCTATGAGCAGTTCTTC,TRBJ2-1,-,-,TRBV4-1
CSVAQGRGTEAFF,TGCAGCGTTGCGCAGGGTAGAGGCACTGAAGCTTTCTTT,TRBJ1-1,-,-,TRBV29-1
CASSQVRGVYGYTF,TGTGCCAGCAGCCAAGTTAGGGGGGTCTATGGCTACACCTTC,TRBJ1-2,-,-,TRBV14
CSAPKAVRETQYF,TGCAGTGCTCCCAAGGCAGTACGGGAGACCCAGTACTTC,TRBJ2-5,-,-,TRBV20-1
CASSVEEGSYNEQFF,TGTGCCAGCAGCGTAGAGGAGGGCTCCTACAATGAGCAGTTCTTC,TRBJ2-1,-,-,TRBV9
CASSIDGTGGRSEQYF,TGTGCCAGTAGTATAGATGGGACAGGGGGCCGGAGCGAGCAGTACTTC,TRBJ2-7,-,TRBD1,TRBV19
CSAPGGTGLGVNYGYTF,TGCAGTGCTCCAGGTGGGACAGGGCTAGGAGTTAACTATGGCTACACCTTC,TRBJ1-2,-,TRBD1,TRBV20-1
CASSLEQGTQPQHF,TGTGCCAGCAGCTTAGAACAGGGGACTCAGCCCCAGCATTTT,TRBJ1-5,-,TRBD1,TRBV7-2
CAWSGSFYEQYF,TGTGCCTGGAGCGGGAGCTTCTACGAGCAGTACTTC,TRBJ2-7,-,-,TRBV30
CASSSRGRNEQFF,TGTGCCAGCAGCTCCCGGGGGCGCAATGAGCAGTTCTTC,TRBJ2-1,-,-,TRBV12-3/TRBV12-4
CASSLNGEQYF,TGTGCCAGCAGTTTAAATGGCGAGCAGTACTTC,TRBJ2-7,-,-,TRBV28
CASSLGRDYGYTF,TGTGCCAGCAGTCTGGGACGAGACTATGGCTACACCTTC,TRBJ1-2,few,-,TRBV28
CAISQGPAKNIQYF,TGTGCCATCAGTCAGGGTCCGGCCAAAAACATTCAGTACTTC,TRBJ2-4,-,-,TRBV10-3
CASSVTEGYGYTF,TGTGCCAGCAGTGTGACGGAGGGCTATGGCTACACCTTC,TRBJ1-2,-,-,TRBV2
CASSLRDRNNEQFF,TGTGCCAGCAGCTTACGGGACAGAAACAATGAGCAGTTCTTC,TRBJ2-1,-,TRBD1,TRBV7-3
CASSAQGSGANVLTF,TGTGCCAGCAGCGCTCAGGGATCTGGGGCCAACGTCCTGACTTTC,TRBJ2-6,-,-,TRBV5-5
CASSSTGGSLKNNEQFF,TGTGCCAGCAGCTCAACAGGGGGCTCGTTGAAGAACAATGAGCAGTTCTTC,TRBJ2-1,-,TRBD1,TRBV5-4
CASSSSPRSSYEQYF,TGTGCCAGCAGCTCGAGCCCGAGGAGCTCCTACGAGCAGTACTTC,TRBJ2-7,-,-,TRBV13
CASSRWAEGHNEQFF,TGTGCCAGCAGCCGATGGGCCGAGGGCCACAATGAGCAGTTCTTC,TRBJ2-1,-,-,TRBV7-2
CASSLGQEDTEAFF,TGTGCCAGCAGCCTGGGACAGGAGGACACTGAAGCTTTCTTT,TRBJ1-1,-,TRBD1,TRBV12-3/TRBV12-4
CASKFSKDRGNQPQHF,TGTGCCAGCAAGTTCTCGAAGGACAGGGGCAATCAGCCCCAGCATTTT,TRBJ1-5,-,TRBD1,TRBV27
CSGLAGFTDTQYF,TGCAGTGGACTAGCGGGGTTCACAGATACGCAGTATTTT,TRBJ2-3,-,TRBD2,TRBV20-1
CASSIGTSGETQYF,TGCGCCAGCAGCATTGGGACTAGCGGGGAGACCCAGTACTTC,TRBJ2-5,-,TRBD2,TRBV5-1
CASSLVEGTNGYTF,TGTGCCAGCAGCTTAGTGGAAGGCACCAATGGCTACACCTTC,TRBJ1-2,-,-,TRBV7-2
CATQDWKNEQFF,TGTGCCACCCAGGACTGGAAAAATGAGCAGTTCTTC,TRBJ2-1,once,-,TRBV24-1
CASSPGLVGATEAFF,TGTGCCAGCTCACCAGGCCTCGTCGGGGCCACTGAAGCTTTCTTT,TRBJ1-1,-,-,TRBV18
CASSFRRDSWTDTQYF,TGTGCCAGCAGCTTTCGCCGGGACTCATGGACAGATACGCAGTATTTT,TRBJ2-3,-,-,TRBV11-2
CSALPRAGALYEQYF,TGCAGCGCTCTGCCACGGGCAGGGGCTCTCTACGAGCAGTACTTC,TRBJ2-7,-,-,TRBV29-1
CASRKEGWEPQHF,TGTGCCAGCAGGAAAGAAGGGTGGGAGCCCCAGCATTTT,TRBJ1-5,-,-,TRBV12-3/TRBV12-4
CASAPRGLAGVRTGELFF,TGTGCTAGTGCCCCCCGGGGGTTAGCGGGAGTTCGGACCGGGGAGCTGTTTTTT,TRBJ2-2,once,TRBD2,TRBV12-5
CASSPFGNQPQHF,TGTGCCAGCTCACCCTTCGGAAATCAGCCCCAGCATTTT,TRBJ1-5,-,-,TRBV18
CASSRVTRSSNYGYTF,TGTGCCAGTAGTAGGGTAACTCGGAGTAGTAACTATGGCTACACCTTC,TRBJ1-2,-,-,TRBV19
CAWSGQQLAQYF,TGTGCCTGGAGTGGACAGCAACTGGCCCAGTACTTC,TRBJ2-5,-,-,TRBV30
CASRRGPRYTF,TGTGCCAGCAGAAGAGGTCCTCGCTACACCTTC,TRBJ1-2,-,-,TRBV28
CSARARRREEYF,TGCAGTGCTAGAGCCCGGCGGCGGGAGGAGTATTTT,TRBJ2-3,-,TRBD2,TRBV20-1
CSVPNRGGPHSYNEQFF,TGCAGCGTCCCTAATCGGGGGGGGCCCCACTCCTACAATGAGCAGTTCTTC,TRBJ2-1,-,TRBD2,TRBV29-1
CASSQSLRTVIGQPQHF,TGCGCCAGCAGTCAATCCCTTAGGACAGTTATCGGACAGCCCCAGCATTTT,TRBJ1-5,-,-,TRBV23-1
CASSPPQVSGANVLTF,TGTGCCAGCTCACCACCTCAGGTCTCTGGGGCCAACGTCCTGACTTTC,TRBJ2-6,-,-,TRBV18
CSVEPGQKISSSTDTQYF,TGCAGCGTTGAACCGGGACAGAAGATCTCTTCTAGCACAGATACGCAGTATTTT,TRBJ2-3,-,TRBD1,TRBV29-1
CSVERRGADTEAFF,TGCAGCGTTGAACGGCGGGGGGCGGACACTGAAGCTTTCTTT,TRBJ1-1,-,-,TRBV29-1
CASQSGYEQYF,TGTGCCAGCCAATCCGGCTACGAGCAGTACTTC,TRBJ2-7,-,-,TRBV28
CSARDRGSTGELFF,TGCAGTGCTAGGGACAGGGGCAGCACCGGGGAGCTGTTTTTT,TRBJ2-2,-,TRBD1,TRBV20-1
CASSLTPEGEAFF,TGTGCCAGCAGCCTGACCCCGGAGGGTGAAGCTTTCTTT,TRBJ1-1,-,-,TRBV3-1
CASSGTGTGANVLTF,TGTGCCAGCTCGGGGACAGGCACTGGGGCCAACGTCCTGACTTTC,TRBJ2-6,-,TRBD1,TRBV18
CASGSQGQGVVNTEAFF,TGTGCCAGCGGTAGCCAAGGACAGGGGGTTGTGAACACTGAAGCTTTCTTT,TRBJ1-1,-,TRBD1,TRBV4-2
CATSGREGEFF,TGTGCCACCAGTGGTCGGGAAGGGGAGTTCTTC,TRBJ2-1,-,-,TRBV24-1
CASSFGKGAIPIYTGELFF,TGTGCCAGCAGCTTTGGCAAGGGGGCGATTCCGATTTACACCGGGGAGCTGTTTTTT,TRBJ2-2,-,TRBD1,TRBV11-2